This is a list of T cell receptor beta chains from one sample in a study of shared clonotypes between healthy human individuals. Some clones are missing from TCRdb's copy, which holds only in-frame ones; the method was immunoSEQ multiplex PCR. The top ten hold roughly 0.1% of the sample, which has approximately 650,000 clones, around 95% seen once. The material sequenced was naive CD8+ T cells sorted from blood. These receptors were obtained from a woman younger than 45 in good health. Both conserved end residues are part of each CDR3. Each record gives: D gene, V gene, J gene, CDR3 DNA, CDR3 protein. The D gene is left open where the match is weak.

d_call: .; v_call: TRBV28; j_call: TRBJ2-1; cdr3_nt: TGTGCCAGCAGGGAAAACAATGAGCAGTTCTTC; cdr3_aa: CASRENNEQFF
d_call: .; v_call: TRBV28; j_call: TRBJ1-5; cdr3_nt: TGTGCCAGCAGTTTTATAGGTAGCAATCAGCCCCAGCATTTT; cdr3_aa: CASSFIGSNQPQHF
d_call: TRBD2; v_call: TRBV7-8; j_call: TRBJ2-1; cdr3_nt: TGTGCCAGCAGCCCGGGACTAGCGGGTAGCTCCTACAATGAGCAGTTCTTC; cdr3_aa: CASSPGLAGSSYNEQFF
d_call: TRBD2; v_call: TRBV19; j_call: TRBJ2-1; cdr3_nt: TGTGCCAGTAGTACCTGGACTAGCGGGAGGGTTGAGCAGTTCTTC; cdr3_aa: CASSTWTSGRVEQFF
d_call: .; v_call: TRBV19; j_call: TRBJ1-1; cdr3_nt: TGTGCCAGTAGTATTTCAGGGAACCCGAACACTGAAGCTTTCTTT; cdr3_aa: CASSISGNPNTEAFF
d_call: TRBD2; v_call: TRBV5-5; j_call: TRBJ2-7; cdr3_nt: TGTGCCAGCAGCTACGCTAGCGGGAGCCTGGACGAGCAGTACTTC; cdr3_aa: CASSYASGSLDEQYF
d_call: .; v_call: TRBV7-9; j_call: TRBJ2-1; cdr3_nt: TGTGCCAGCAGCTTAGTGCGTGTCAGGGCAGACAATGAGCAGTTCTTC; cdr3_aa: CASSLVRVRADNEQFF
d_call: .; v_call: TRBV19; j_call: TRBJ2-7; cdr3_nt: TGTGCCAGTAGTCCTGGACTCCTCTACGAGCAGTACTTC; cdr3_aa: CASSPGLLYEQYF
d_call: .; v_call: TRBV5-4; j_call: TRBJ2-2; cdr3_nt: TGTGCCAGCAGCTGGAGCGGTAGCCTAGGACCCGGGGAGCTGTTTTTT; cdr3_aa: CASSWSGSLGPGELFF
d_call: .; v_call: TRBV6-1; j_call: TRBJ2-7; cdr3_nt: TGTGCCAGCAGTGACTCGAGCGAGCAGTACTTC; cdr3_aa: CASSDSSEQYF
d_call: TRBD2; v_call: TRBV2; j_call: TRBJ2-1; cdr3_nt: TGTGCCAGCAGTTGGAATACGGGACTAGTGGGGATGGACAATGAGCAGTTCTTC; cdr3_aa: CASSWNTGLVGMDNEQFF
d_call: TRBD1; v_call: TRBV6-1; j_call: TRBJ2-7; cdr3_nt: TGTGCCAGCAGTGAATTCCGGGCAGGGGGAGCCTACGAGCAGTACTTC; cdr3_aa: CASSEFRAGGAYEQYF